These T cell receptor beta chains were read from a single sample in a study of T-cell memory formation after mild COVID-19. TCRdb re-called the 5' RACE reads with MiXCR, one entry per CDR3 protein. The sample holds roughly 450,000 distinct CDR3 sequences; over 15% are singletons and the top ten take approximately 13%. Sample: PBMCs or a T cell subset sorted from them (not recorded which). Every receptor here comes from an adult woman who had mild COVID-19 (a few samples of this study predate the infection). Cell type and time point are not known. The CDR3 runs from the conserved cysteine through the conserved F or W. A D gene is named only where the DNA matches it firmly. A row's size may be missing; if present it is once, few, many or a size class.

abundance	j_gene	v_gene	d_gene	CDR3aa	CDR3nt
few	TRBJ1-1	TRBV4-3	TRBD1	CASSQSDRDDTEAFF	TGCGCCAGCAGCCAATCGGACAGGGACGACACTGAAGCTTTCTTT
many	TRBJ1-6	TRBV4-3	TRBD1	CASSPETGRNSPLHF	TGCGCCAGCAGCCCCGAGACAGGGAGGAATTCACCCCTCCACTTT
NA	TRBJ1-6	TRBV6-6	NA	CASSYSNQGFSPLHF	TGTGCCAGCAGTTACTCGAATCAGGGTTTCTCACCCCTCCACTTT
few	TRBJ2-5	TRBV7-6	NA	CASSLVASPRETQYF	TGTGCCAGCAGCTTAGTCGCTAGCCCTCGGGAGACCCAGTACTTC
NA	TRBJ2-1	TRBV4-1	NA	CASSPSRLGLAEQFF	TGCGCCAGCAGCCCAAGTCGGCTCGGACTCGCTGAGCAGTTCTTC
few	TRBJ1-2	TRBV29-1	TRBD1	CSVEVPSGRGLYTF	TGCAGCGTTGAAGTTCCCTCGGGGAGGGGGCTTTATACCTTC
NA	TRBJ1-1	TRBV29-1	NA	CSGTAVGHEALNTEAFF	TGCAGCGGGACGGCCGTAGGACACGAGGCCCTGAACACTGAAGCTTTCTTT
many	TRBJ1-2	TRBV11-2	NA	CASSYNGFRYGYTF	TGTGCCAGCAGCTATAACGGCTTTCGATATGGCTACACCTTC
few	TRBJ2-7	TRBV20-1	NA	CSATKAYEQYF	TGCAGTGCTACAAAGGCTTACGAGCAGTACTTC
few	TRBJ2-7	TRBV7-9	TRBD2	CASSDQGLAVYEQYF	TGTGCCAGCAGCGATCAGGGTCTAGCGGTTTACGAGCAGTACTTC
NA	TRBJ1-2	TRBV7-2	TRBD1	CASSLRVVQGGYGYTF	TGTGCCAGCAGCTTAAGGGTGGTACAGGGGGGCTATGGCTACACCTTC
NA	TRBJ2-7	TRBV4-1	NA	CASSQDRTHRGEQYF	TGCGCCAGCAGCCAAGATAGGACCCACCGGGGGGAGCAGTACTTC
few	TRBJ2-3	TRBV9	NA	CASSVEGSTDTQYF	TGTGCCAGCAGCGTAGAGGGAAGTACAGATACGCAGTATTTT
NA	TRBJ1-5	TRBV20-1	NA	CSVSGGGGQPQHF	TGCAGTGTCAGCGGGGGAGGTGGGCAGCCCCAGCATTTT
few	TRBJ2-5	TRBV10-3	NA	CAISESYTETQYF	TGTGCCATCAGTGAGTCGTATACGGAGACCCAGTACTTC
few	TRBJ2-7	TRBV4-2	TRBD2	CASSQDDSGSYEQYF	TGTGCCAGCAGCCAAGATGACAGCGGGAGCTACGAGCAGTACTTC
few	TRBJ2-7	TRBV4-2	NA	CASSQRAEIAYEQYF	TGTGCCAGCAGCCAACGGGCTGAAATCGCCTACGAGCAGTACTTC
NA	TRBJ2-1	TRBV7-6	NA	CASSPRTVYNEQFF	TGTGCCAGCAGCCCCCGGACAGTCTACAATGAGCAGTTCTTC
NA	TRBJ2-7	TRBV9	TRBD2	CASSPRVTSGSVSYEQYF	TGTGCCAGCAGCCCTAGAGTGACTAGCGGGAGTGTCTCCTACGAGCAGTACTTC
NA	TRBJ1-1	TRBV7-2	TRBD1	CASSLGRDRGPNTEAFF	TGTGCCAGCAGCTTAGGAAGGGACAGGGGGCCGAACACTGAAGCTTTCTTT
few	TRBJ2-3	TRBV12-3/TRBV12-4	TRBD2	CASSLDRLAADTQYF	TGTGCCAGCAGTTTAGATCGACTAGCGGCAGATACGCAGTATTTT
many	TRBJ1-6	TRBV18	TRBD1	CASSQDRENSPLHF	TGTGCCAGCTCACAGGACAGGGAAAATTCACCCCTCCACTTT
NA	TRBJ1-2	TRBV27	TRBD1	CASSFIRGQGYTF	TGTGCCAGCAGTTTTATCAGGGGGCAGGGCTACACCTTC
few	TRBJ2-4	TRBV19	NA	CASRMGQGDIQYF	TGTGCCAGTAGAATGGGGCAGGGTGACATTCAGTACTTC
NA	TRBJ2-1	TRBV12-3/TRBV12-4	NA	CASRTGFNEQFF	TGTGCCAGCAGAACAGGGTTCAATGAGCAGTTCTTC
NA	TRBJ1-1	TRBV5-1	NA	CASSLFQGGTEAFF	TGCGCCAGCAGCTTGTTCCAGGGAGGCACTGAAGCTTTCTTT
few	TRBJ2-7	TRBV20-1	NA	CSARDFRGPGGYEQYF	TGCAGTGCTAGAGATTTCCGGGGGCCAGGCGGCTACGAGCAGTACTTC
NA	TRBJ1-1	TRBV29-1	NA	CSVRMYGEAFF	TGCAGCGTTCGGATGTACGGTGAAGCTTTCTTT
few	TRBJ2-7	TRBV21-1	NA	CASSKARPASGTTSYEQYF	TGTGCCAGCAGCAAAGCGCGTCCCGCTAGCGGGACAACCTCCTACGAGCAGTACTTC
NA	TRBJ1-2	TRBV3-1	TRBD1	CASSQTGGDGYTF	TGTGCCAGCAGCCAGACAGGGGGGGATGGCTACACCTTC
NA	TRBJ2-3	TRBV4-2	NA	CASSQIGSTDTQYF	TGTGCCAGCAGCCAAATAGGGAGCACAGATACGCAGTATTTT
few	TRBJ2-1	TRBV3-1	TRBD2	CASRISGGVHNEQFF	TGTGCCAGCCGGATTAGCGGGGGGGTCCACAATGAGCAGTTCTTC
NA	TRBJ2-3	TRBV12-3/TRBV12-4	NA	CASTPVSDTQYF	TGTGCCAGCACCCCCGTTAGCGATACGCAGTATTTT
once	TRBJ2-7	TRBV4-1	NA	CASSPSGADYEQYF	TGCGCCAGCAGCCCGTCCGGGGCAGACTACGAGCAGTACTTC
NA	TRBJ1-1	TRBV7-2	TRBD1	CASSFDRGEAFF	TGTGCCAGCAGCTTTGACAGGGGTGAAGCTTTCTTT
few	TRBJ2-1	TRBV27	NA	CASSTVPGDQGINEQFF	TGTGCCAGCAGTACCGTACCGGGGGACCAGGGGATCAATGAGCAGTTCTTC
few	TRBJ2-2	TRBV2	NA	CASSHLTPPGELFF	TGTGCCAGCAGTCACCTTACCCCCCCCGGGGAGCTGTTTTTT
NA	TRBJ2-7	TRBV5-5	TRBD1	CASSSHRGPGEQYF	TGTGCCAGCAGCTCCCACAGGGGACCCGGCGAGCAGTACTTC
NA	TRBJ2-3	TRBV12-3/TRBV12-4	NA	CASSNSPDTQYF	TGTGCCAGCAGCAACTCACCGGATACGCAGTATTTT
NA	TRBJ2-3	TRBV5-1	TRBD2	CASSSTSGGASDTQYF	TGCGCCAGCAGCTCCACTAGCGGGGGGGCGTCAGATACGCAGTATTTT
few	TRBJ2-2	TRBV7-2	NA	CASSLEGVTNTGELFF	TGTGCCAGCAGCTTAGAAGGCGTCACTAACACCGGGGAGCTGTTTTTT
few	TRBJ2-1	TRBV5-5	NA	CASSLGEKGEQFF	TGTGCCAGCAGCTTGGGGGAAAAGGGTGAGCAGTTCTTC
few	TRBJ2-1	TRBV6-5	TRBD1	CASSSVPGQRGLAYNEQFF	TGTGCCAGCAGTTCCGTCCCGGGACAGAGAGGGCTGGCCTACAATGAGCAGTTCTTC
few	TRBJ2-7	TRBV7-2	NA	CASSLALDSYEQYF	TGTGCCAGCAGCTTAGCGCTCGACTCCTACGAGCAGTACTTC
few	TRBJ2-7	TRBV5-5	NA	CASSLGYPSSYEQYF	TGTGCCAGCAGCCTGGGGTATCCGTCTTCCTACGAGCAGTACTTC
few	TRBJ2-3	TRBV20-1	NA	CSASYGADTQYF	TGCAGTGCTAGTTATGGAGCGGATACGCAGTATTTT
NA	TRBJ2-1	TRBV28	TRBD1	CASSRQGYYNEQFF	TGTGCCAGCAGTAGACAGGGGTATTACAATGAGCAGTTCTTC
NA	TRBJ1-2	TRBV20-1	NA	CRPGGMYGYTF	TGCAGGCCAGGCGGGATGTATGGCTACACCTTC
few	TRBJ1-2	TRBV30	NA	CAWRDPRIHGYTF	TGTGCCTGGAGAGACCCGCGAATTCATGGCTACACCTTC
few	TRBJ2-4	TRBV7-3	TRBD2	CASNPARREGAKNIQYF	TGTGCCAGCAACCCCGCTAGGCGGGAGGGTGCCAAAAACATTCAGTACTTC